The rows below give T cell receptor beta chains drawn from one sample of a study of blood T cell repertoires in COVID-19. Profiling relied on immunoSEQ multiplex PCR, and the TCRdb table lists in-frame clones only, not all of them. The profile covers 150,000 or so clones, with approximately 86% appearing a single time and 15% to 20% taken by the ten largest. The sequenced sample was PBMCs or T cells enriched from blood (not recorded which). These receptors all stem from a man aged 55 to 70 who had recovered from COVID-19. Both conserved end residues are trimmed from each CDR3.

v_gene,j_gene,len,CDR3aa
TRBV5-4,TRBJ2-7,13,ASSLVGSGRSWQY
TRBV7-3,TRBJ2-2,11,ASAPGGTGELF
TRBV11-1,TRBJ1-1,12,ASSLGQTYTEAF
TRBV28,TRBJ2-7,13,ASSLPGQGSYEQY
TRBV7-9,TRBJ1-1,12,ASSLEPAGAEAF
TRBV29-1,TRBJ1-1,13,SVKKSGQSNTEAF
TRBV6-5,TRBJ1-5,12,ASSRGGRAQPQH
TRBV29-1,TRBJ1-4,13,SVAVGRNRGEKLF
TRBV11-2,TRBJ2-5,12,ASSPRTRTETQY
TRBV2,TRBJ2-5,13,ASSARLAGGETQY
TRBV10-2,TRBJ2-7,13,ASSPTSGVTYEQY
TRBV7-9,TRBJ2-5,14,ASSPKGGGAVETQY
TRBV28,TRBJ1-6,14,ASSLLGGTYNSPLH
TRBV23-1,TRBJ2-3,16,ASSHTPRVLPRGGTQY
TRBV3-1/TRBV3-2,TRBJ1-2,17,ASSQEPGGGGPLRYGYT
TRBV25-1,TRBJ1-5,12,ASSDETGDQPQH
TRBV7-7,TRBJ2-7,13,ASSFGRAGAYEQY
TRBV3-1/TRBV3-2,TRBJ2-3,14,ASSHSGGILTDTQY
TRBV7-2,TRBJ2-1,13,ASSHGTITYNEQF
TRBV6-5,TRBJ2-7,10,ASGLTGREQY
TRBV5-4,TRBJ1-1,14,ASSRDRGGSRTEAF
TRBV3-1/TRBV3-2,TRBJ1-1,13,ASSQEGGADQGAF
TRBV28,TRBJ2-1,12,ATQGVQDFYEQF
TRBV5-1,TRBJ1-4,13,ASSPAPAANEKLF
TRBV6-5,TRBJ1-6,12,ASSYSKGKSPLH
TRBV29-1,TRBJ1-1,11,SVEGQGETEAF
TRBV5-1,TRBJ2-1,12,ASSLSGVYNEQF
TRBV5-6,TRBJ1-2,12,ASSPTGIYYGYT
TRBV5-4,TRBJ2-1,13,ASSLAASRDNEQF
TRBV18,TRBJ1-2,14,ASSPPDSSQLHGYT
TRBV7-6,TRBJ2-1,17,ASSLLPGGTTSGSHEQF
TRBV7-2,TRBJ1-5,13,ASSFSGYSNQPQH
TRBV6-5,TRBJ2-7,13,ASSYTLDRPYEQY
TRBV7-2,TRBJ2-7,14,ASSLDGAAAMDEQY
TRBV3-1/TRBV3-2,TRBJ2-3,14,ASSQRGGGASDTQY
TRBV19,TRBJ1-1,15,ASQKGGSRPLGTEAF
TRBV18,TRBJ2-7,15,ASSPPLRTGDSYEQY
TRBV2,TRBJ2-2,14,ASSPQGTSASGELF
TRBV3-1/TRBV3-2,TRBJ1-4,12,ASSLSATNEKLF
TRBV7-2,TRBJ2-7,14,ASSLEGLAPTYEQY
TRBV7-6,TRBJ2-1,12,ASSSSGGADEQF
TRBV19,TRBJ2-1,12,ASSIERGRNEQF
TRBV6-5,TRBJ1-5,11,ASSPGGYQPQH
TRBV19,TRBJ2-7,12,ASSPLGTGGEQY
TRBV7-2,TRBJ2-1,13,ASSLIRGSYNEQF
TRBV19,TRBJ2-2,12,ASRDRGLTGELF
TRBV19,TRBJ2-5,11,ASSIRGRETQY
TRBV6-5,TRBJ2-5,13,ASRDRDRGKETQY
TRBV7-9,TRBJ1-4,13,ASSLGEGVFEKLF